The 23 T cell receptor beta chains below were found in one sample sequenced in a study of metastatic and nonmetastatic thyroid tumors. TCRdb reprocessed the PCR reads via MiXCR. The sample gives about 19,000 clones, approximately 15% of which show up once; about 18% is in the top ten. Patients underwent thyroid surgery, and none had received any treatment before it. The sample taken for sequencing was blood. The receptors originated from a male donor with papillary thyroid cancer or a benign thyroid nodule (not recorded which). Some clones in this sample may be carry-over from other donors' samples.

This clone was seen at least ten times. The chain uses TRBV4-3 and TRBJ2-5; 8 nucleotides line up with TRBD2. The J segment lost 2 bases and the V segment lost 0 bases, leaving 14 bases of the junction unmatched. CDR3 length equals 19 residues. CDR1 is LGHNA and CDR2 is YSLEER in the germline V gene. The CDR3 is CASSQDRASGRTPQETQYF. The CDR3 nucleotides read TGCGCCAGCAGCCAAGATCGGGCTAGCGGGCGTACCCCACAAGAGACCCAGTACTTC.

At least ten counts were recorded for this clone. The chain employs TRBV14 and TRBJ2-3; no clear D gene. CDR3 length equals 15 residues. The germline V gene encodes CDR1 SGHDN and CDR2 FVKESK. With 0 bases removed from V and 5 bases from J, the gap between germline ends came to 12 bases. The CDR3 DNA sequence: TGTGCCAGCAGCCAAGATTTGGCTAGAAGAGATACGCAGTATTTT. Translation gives CASSQDLARRDTQYF. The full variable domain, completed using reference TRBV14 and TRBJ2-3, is EAGVTQFPSHSVIEKGQTVTLRCDPISGHDNLYWYRRVMGKEIKFLLHFVKESKQDESGMPNNRFLAERTGGTYSTLKVQPAELEDSGVYFCASSQDLARRDTQYFGPGTRLTVL.

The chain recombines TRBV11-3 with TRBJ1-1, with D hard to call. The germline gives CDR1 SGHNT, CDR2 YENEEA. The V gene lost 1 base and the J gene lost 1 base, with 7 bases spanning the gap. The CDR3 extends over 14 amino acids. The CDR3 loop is CASSLGRGNTEAFF. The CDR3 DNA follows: TGTGCCAGCAGCTTAGGCCGGGGGAACACTGAAGCTTTCTTT.

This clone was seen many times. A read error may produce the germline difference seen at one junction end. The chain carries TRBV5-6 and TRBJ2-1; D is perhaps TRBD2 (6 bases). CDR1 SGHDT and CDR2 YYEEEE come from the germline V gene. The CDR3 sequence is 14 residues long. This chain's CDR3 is CAGSLIGGSNEQFF. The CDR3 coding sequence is TGTGCCGGCAGCTTGATCGGAGGGAGCAATGAGCAGTTCTTC.

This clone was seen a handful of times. The CDR3 region has the DNA TGTGCCAGTAGTATAAACAGGGTTCACGATCAGCCCCAGCATTTT. This encodes CASSINRVHDQPQHF. This chain links TRBV19 with TRBJ1-5; D might be TRBD1 (6 bases). The CDR3 consists of 15 residues. V lost 2 bases and J lost 5, with 13 bases in between. Germline assignment: CDR1 LNHDA and CDR2 SQIVND (reference sequence).

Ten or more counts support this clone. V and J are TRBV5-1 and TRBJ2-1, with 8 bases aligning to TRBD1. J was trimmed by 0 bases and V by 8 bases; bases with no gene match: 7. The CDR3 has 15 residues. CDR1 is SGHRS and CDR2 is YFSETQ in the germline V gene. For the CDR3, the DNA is TGCGCCAGTGTCGGCGGGACAGGCTCCTACAATGAGCAGTTCTTC. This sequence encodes CASVGGTGSYNEQFF.

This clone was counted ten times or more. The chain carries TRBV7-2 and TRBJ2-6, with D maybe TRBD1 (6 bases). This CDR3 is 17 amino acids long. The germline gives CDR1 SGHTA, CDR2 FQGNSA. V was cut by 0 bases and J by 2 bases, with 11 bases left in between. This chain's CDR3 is CASSLALGAPGANVLTF. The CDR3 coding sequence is TGTGCCAGCAGCTTAGCCTTGGGGGCTCCTGGGGCCAACGTCCTGACTTTC.

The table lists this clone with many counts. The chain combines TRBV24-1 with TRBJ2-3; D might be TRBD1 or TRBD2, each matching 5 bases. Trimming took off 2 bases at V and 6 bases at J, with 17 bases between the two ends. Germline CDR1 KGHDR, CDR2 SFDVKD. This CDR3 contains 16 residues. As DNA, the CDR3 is TGTGCCACCAGTGATTCCGGGACGGAGGTTATGGATACGCAGTATTTT. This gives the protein CATSDSGTEVMDTQYF.

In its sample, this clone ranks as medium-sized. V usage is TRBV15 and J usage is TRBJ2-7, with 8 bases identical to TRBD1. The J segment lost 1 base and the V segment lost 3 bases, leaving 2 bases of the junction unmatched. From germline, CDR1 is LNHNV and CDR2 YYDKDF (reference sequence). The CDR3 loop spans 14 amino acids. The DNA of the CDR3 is TGTGCCACCAGCAGGGGGACAGGTTCCTACGAGCAGTACTTC. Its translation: CATSRGTGSYEQYF.

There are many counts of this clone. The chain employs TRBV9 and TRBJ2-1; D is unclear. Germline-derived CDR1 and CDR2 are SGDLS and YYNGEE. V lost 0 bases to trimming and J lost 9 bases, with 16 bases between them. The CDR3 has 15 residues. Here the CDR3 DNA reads TGTGCCAGCAGCGTAGGTCAGGCTGCTGGGGTTGAGCAGTTCTTC. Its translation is CASSVGQAAGVEQFF.

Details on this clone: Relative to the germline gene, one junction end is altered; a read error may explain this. The CDR3 DNA is TGTGCCAGTAGTATCAACAGGTTCAATCAGCCCCAACATTTT. Its protein product is CASSINRFNQPQHF. V usage is TRBV19 and J usage is TRBJ1-5; tentative D call: TRBD1 (5 bases). CDR1 is LNHDA and CDR2 is SQIVND in the germline V gene (reference sequence). The CDR3 consists of 14 residues.

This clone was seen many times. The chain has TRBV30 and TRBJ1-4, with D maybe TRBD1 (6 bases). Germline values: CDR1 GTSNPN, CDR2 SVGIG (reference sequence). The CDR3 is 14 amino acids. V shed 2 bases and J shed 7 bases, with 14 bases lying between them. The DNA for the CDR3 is TGTGCCTGGAGTCACGGGCAGGGGCTTGAAAAACTGTTTTTT. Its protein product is CAWSHGQGLEKLFF.

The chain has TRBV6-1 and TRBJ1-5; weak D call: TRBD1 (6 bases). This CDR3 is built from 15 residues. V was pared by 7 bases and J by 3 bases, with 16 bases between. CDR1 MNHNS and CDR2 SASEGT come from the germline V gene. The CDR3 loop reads CASTGGRRVNQPQHF. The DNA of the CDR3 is TGTGCCAGCACGGGGGGCAGAAGGGTCAATCAGCCCCAGCATTTT.

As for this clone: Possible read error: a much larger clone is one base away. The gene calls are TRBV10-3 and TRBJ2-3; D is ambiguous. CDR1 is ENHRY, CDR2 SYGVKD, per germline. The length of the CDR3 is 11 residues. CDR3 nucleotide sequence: TGTGCCATCAGAGAGTCTGATACGCAGTATTTT. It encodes CAIRESDTQYF.

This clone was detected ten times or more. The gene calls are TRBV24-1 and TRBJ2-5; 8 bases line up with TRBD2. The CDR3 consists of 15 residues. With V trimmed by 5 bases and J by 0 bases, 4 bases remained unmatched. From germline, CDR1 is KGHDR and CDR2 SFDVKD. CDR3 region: CATSGASGYQETQYF. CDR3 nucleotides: TGTGCCACCAGTGGGGCTAGCGGGTACCAAGAGACCCAGTACTTC.

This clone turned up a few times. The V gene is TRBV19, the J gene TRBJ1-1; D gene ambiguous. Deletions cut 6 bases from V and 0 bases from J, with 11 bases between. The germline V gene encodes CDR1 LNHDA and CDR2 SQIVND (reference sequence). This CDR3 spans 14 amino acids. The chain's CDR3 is CASSSYRMNTEAFF. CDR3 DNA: TGTGCCAGTAGCTCCTATCGGATGAACACTGAAGCTTTCTTT. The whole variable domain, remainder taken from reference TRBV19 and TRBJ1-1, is DGGITQSPKYLFRKEGQNVTLSCEQNLNHDAMYWYRQDPGQGLRLIYYSQIVNDFQKGDIAEGYSVSREKKESFPLTVTSAQKNPTAFYLCASSSYRMNTEAFFGQGTRLTVV.

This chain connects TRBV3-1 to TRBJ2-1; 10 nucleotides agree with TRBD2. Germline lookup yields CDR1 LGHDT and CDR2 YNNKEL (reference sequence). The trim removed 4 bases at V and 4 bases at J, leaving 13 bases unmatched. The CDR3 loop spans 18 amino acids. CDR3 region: CASSRGAPGLATYNEQFF. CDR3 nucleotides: TGTGCCAGCAGCCGGGGGGCTCCGGGACTAGCGACTTACAATGAGCAGTTCTTC.

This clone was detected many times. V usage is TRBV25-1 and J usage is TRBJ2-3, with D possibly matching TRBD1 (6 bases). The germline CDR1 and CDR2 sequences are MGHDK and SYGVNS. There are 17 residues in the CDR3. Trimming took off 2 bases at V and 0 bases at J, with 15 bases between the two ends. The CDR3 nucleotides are TGTGCCAGCAGTGAAGTAACAGGGTTTCCTAGCACAGATACGCAGTATTTT. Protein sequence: CASSEVTGFPSTDTQYF.

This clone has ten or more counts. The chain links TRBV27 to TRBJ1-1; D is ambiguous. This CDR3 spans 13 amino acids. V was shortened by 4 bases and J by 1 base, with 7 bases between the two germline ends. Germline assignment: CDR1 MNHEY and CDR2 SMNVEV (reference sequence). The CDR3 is CASSSRQNTEAFF. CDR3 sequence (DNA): TGTGCCAGCAGTTCCCGTCAGAACACTGAAGCTTTCTTT.

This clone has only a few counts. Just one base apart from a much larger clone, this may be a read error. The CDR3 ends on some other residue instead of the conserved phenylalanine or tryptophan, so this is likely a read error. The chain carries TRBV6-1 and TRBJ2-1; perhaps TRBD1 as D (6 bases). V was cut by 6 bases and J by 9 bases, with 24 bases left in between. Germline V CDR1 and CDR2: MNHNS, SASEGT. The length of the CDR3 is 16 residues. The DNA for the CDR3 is TGTGCCAGCAGCAACAGGGCGACCGCGAGGGGGAGTGAGCAGTTCTTA. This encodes CASSNRATARGSEQFL.

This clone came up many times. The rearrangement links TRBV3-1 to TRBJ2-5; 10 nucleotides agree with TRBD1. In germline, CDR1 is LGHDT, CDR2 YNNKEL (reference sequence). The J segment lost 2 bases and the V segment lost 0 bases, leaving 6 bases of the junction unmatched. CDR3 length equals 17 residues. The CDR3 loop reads CASSQDRDRGLQETQYF. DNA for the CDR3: TGTGCCAGCAGCCAAGACCGGGACAGGGGTTTACAAGAGACCCAGTACTTC.

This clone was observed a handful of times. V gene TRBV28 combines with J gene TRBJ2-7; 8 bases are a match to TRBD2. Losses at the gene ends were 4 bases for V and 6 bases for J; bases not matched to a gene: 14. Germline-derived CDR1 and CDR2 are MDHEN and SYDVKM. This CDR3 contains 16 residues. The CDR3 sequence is CASSSTGTSVSLEQYF. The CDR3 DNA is TGTGCCAGCAGTTCGACCGGGACTAGTGTGTCCCTCGAGCAGTACTTC.

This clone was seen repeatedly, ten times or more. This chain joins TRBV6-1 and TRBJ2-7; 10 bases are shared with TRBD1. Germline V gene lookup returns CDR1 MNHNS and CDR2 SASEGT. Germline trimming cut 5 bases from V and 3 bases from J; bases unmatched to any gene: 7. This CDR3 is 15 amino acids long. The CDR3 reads CASSFTGTGDYEQYF. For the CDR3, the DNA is TGTGCCAGCAGTTTCACCGGGACAGGGGACTACGAGCAGTACTTC.